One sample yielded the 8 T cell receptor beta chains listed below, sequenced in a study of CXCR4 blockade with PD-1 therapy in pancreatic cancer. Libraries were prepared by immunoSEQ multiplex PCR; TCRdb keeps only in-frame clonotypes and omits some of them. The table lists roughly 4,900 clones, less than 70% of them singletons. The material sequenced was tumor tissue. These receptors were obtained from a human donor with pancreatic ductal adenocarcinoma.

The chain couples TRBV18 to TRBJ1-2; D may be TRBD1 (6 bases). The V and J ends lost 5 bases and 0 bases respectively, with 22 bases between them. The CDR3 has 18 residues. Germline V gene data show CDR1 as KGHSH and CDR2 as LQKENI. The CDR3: CASSAFDRSWGSNYGYTF. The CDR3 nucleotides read TGTGCCAGCTCAGCCTTCGACAGGTCTTGGGGTTCTAACTATGGCTACACCTTC. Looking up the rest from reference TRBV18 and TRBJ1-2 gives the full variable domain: NAGVMQNPRHLVRRRGQEARLRCSPMKGHSHVYWYRQLPEEGLKFMVYLQKENIIDESGMPKERFSAEFPKEGPSILRIQQVVRGDSAAYFCASSAFDRSWGSNYGYTFGSGTRLTVV.

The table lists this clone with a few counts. The DNA of the CDR3 is TGTGCCAGCAGCCTGGGCCCCAACATTCAGTACTTC. Encoded protein: CASSLGPNIQYF. The V and J genes are TRBV2 and TRBJ2-4; the D is unclear. Germline CDR1 reads SNHLY; CDR2 reads FYNNEI. The CDR3 sequence is 12 residues long. V shed 6 bases and J shed 7 bases, with 10 bases lying between them.

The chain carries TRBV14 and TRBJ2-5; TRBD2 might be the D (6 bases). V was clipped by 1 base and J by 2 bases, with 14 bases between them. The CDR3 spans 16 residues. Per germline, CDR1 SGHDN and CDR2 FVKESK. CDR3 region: CASSQGATRWQETQYF. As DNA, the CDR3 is TGTGCCAGCAGCCAAGGTGCGACTAGATGGCAAGAGACCCAGTACTTC.

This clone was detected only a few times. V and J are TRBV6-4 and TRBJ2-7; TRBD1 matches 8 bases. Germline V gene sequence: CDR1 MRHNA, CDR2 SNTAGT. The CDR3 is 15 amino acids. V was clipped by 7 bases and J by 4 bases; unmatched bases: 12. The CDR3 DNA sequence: TGTGCCAGCACCCGCAGAGGGACAGGAGATTACGAGCAGTACTTC. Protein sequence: CASTRRGTGDYEQYF.

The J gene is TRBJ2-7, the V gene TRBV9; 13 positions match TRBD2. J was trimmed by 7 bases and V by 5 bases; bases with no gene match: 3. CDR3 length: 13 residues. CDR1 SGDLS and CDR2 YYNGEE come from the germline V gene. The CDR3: CASSGLAGEEQYF. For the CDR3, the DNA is TGTGCCAGCAGTGGACTAGCGGGAGAGGAGCAGTACTTC.

CDR3 sequence reads: CASSIAASGYEQYF. In DNA, the CDR3 is TGTGCCAGTAGTATAGCGGCTAGCGGCTACGAGCAGTACTTC. The V and J genes are TRBV19 and TRBJ2-7, with TRBD2 identical over 7 bases. Germline V gene sequence: CDR1 LNHDA, CDR2 SQIVND (reference sequence). The V and J ends lost 1 base and 3 bases, in that order; junction bases with no gene match: 3. This CDR3 is 14 amino acids long.

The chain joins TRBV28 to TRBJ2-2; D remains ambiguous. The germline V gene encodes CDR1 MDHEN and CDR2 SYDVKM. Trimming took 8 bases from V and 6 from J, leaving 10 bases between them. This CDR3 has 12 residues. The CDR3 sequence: CASHDGAGELFF. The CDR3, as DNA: TGTGCCAGCCATGACGGCGCCGGGGAGCTGTTTTTT. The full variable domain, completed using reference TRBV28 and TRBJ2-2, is DVKVTQSSRYLVKRTGEKVFLECVQDMDHENMFWYRQDPGLGLRLIYFSYDVKMKEKGDIPEGYSVSREKKERFSLILESASTNQTSMYLCASHDGAGELFFGEGSRLTVL.

The CDR3 protein is CASSLSSGNTIYF. The CDR3 DNA follows: TGTGCCAGCAGTTTATCTTCTGGAAACACCATATATTTT. V is TRBV28 and J is TRBJ1-3; no firm D call. Germline V lookup: CDR1 MDHEN, CDR2 SYDVKM. This CDR3 spans 13 amino acids. V lost 1 base to trimming and J lost 1 base, with 2 bases between them.